This T cell receptor (beta chain) was obtained from a study of cytomegalovirus exposure and HLA in healthy donors. The study's findings and limits: Among TCR sequences, most were rare, though some public TCRs appeared in many donors.

J gave up 2 bases and V 4 bases, and 9 bases lay outside the gene matches. Per germline, CDR1 LNHDA and CDR2 SQIVND (reference sequence). The CDR3 has 16 residues. This clone was found once. As yet, its antigen is unknown. 13 Jbeta primers and 60 Vbeta primers were used for the PCR. TCRdb's table, derived via immunoSEQ multiplex PCR, lists solely in-frame clones and lacks some. Of roughly 150,000 clones in the sample, 75% to 80% were seen once. Material: PBMCs. The chain joins TRBV19 to TRBJ1-2; 8 positions agree with TRBD1. The TCR was taken from a male donor in good health and CMV-seronegative. The CDR3 loop is CASSTGVGQGNYGYTF. DNA for the CDR3: TGTGCCAGTAGTACAGGGGTCGGACAGGGAAACTATGGCTACACCTTC.